What follows are 6 T cell receptor beta chains derived from one specimen sequenced in a study of blood T cell repertoires in COVID-19 (dated by TCRdb to the early 2020s). Receptor libraries were prepared by the immunoSEQ multiplex PCR assay. The immuneACCESS repertoire file appears here via TCRdb, limited to in-frame rearrangements. These files lack a portion of the clones; in checked studies, under half of the deficit traces to unresolved V genes, and the cause of the others is not known. This sample has approximately 220,000 clones in its table, and about 85% of those were observed once. The ten largest make up 18% of the sample. Sample: PBMCs or T cells enriched from blood (not recorded which). Receptor source: a man between 40 and 49 years old who had recovered from COVID-19.

V usage is TRBV27 and J usage is TRBJ2-7, with 11 positions matching TRBD1. CDR1 and CDR2 from the germline V gene are MNHEY and SMNVEV (reference sequence). The CDR3 is 14 residues long. Trimming removed 4 bases from V and 6 bases from J; junction bases left unmatched: 5. CDR3 loop: CASSWGQGDFEQYF. CDR3 coding DNA: TGTGCCAGCAGTTGGGGACAGGGGGATTTCGAGCAGTACTTC.

The chain links TRBV27 to TRBJ2-5; 9 positions match TRBD1. Germline loops: CDR1 MNHEY, CDR2 SMNVEV (reference sequence). Trimming at V came to 5 bases and at J to 3 bases, leaving 4 bases not matched to a gene. This CDR3 is 14 amino acids long. CDR3 DNA sequence: TGTGCCAGCAGTCCCACAGGGGGCGAAGAGACCCAGTACTTC. It is translated as CASSPTGGEETQYF.

This sequence joins TRBV19 and TRBJ2-5, with 12 positions matching TRBD2. The CDR3 is 16 amino acids. Losses at the gene ends were 5 bases for V and 5 bases for J; bases not matched to a gene: 9. CDR1 and CDR2 (germline): LNHDA, SQIVND (reference sequence). The CDR3 coding sequence is TGTGCCAGTAGTCCGGGACTAGCGGGTATCCAGGAGACCCAGTACTTC. This gives the protein CASSPGLAGIQETQYF.

The V and J genes are TRBV7-9 and TRBJ1-1; D not certain. The germline gives CDR1 SEHNR, CDR2 FQNEAQ (reference sequence). V dropped 1 base and J dropped 5 bases, with 8 bases sitting between them. There are 13 residues in the CDR3. The chain's CDR3 is CASSLGLGTEAFF. CDR3 in DNA: TGTGCCAGCAGCTTAGGGCTAGGTACTGAAGCTTTCTTT.

This chain uses TRBV5-1 with TRBJ2-7; 9 bases agree with TRBD2. After removal of 0 bases from V and 6 bases from J, the junction contained 7 bases not matched to a gene. Germline V CDR1 and CDR2: SGHRS, YFSETQ. CDR3 length equals 15 residues. CDR3 sequence (DNA): TGCGCCAGCAGCTTGGCCGCGGGAGGGCTGGCCGAGCAGTACTTC. Its protein is CASSLAAGGLAEQYF. Full variable domain (remainder filled in from reference TRBV5-1 and TRBJ2-7): KAGVTQTPRYLIKTRGQQVTLSCSPISGHRSVSWYQQTPGQGLQFLFEYFSETQRNKGNFPGRFSGRQFSNSRSEMNVSTLELGDSALYLCASSLAAGGLAEQYFGPGTRLTVT.

The rearrangement links TRBV5-1 to TRBJ2-1; 7 bases agree with TRBD2. Germline V CDR1 and CDR2: SGHRS, YFSETQ. The CDR3 has 15 residues. Trimming removed 0 bases from V and 6 bases from J; junction bases left unmatched: 6. The CDR3 reads CASSLEGRELNEQFF. CDR3 bases: TGCGCCAGCAGCTTGGAGGGGCGGGAGCTCAATGAGCAGTTCTTC.